This T cell receptor (beta chain) was captured in a study of identical twins. This clonotype has at least ten counts. TCRdb passed the 5' RACE reads through MiXCR, listing each CDR3 protein once. The table lists 690,000 or so distinct CDR3 sequences, around 5.7% of them singletons, with 1.5% to 2% in the top ten. With V trimmed by 4 bases and J by 6 bases, 4 bases remained unmatched. The germline gives CDR1 SGHRS, CDR2 YFSETQ. The CDR3 is 12 residues long. This sequence joins TRBV5-1 and TRBJ2-7; 7 positions match TRBD1. This TCR was recovered from a man between 18 and 29 years old in good health. Source material: naive T cells sorted from blood. The CDR3 region is CASSTRQGEQYF. The CDR3 bases are TGCGCCAGCAGCACCCGACAGGGCGAGCAGTACTTC.